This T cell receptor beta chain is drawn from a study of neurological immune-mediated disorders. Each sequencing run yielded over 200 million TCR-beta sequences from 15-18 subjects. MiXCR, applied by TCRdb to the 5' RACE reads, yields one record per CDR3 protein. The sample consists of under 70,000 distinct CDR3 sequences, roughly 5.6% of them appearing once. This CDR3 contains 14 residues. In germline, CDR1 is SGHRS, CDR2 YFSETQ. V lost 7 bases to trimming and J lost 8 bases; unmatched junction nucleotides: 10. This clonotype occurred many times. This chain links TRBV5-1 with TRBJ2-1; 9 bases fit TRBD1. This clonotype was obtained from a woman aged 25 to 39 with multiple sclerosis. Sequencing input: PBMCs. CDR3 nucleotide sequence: TGCGCCAGCGGACACGGGACAGGGATAGATGAGCAGTTCTTC. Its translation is CASGHGTGIDEQFF.